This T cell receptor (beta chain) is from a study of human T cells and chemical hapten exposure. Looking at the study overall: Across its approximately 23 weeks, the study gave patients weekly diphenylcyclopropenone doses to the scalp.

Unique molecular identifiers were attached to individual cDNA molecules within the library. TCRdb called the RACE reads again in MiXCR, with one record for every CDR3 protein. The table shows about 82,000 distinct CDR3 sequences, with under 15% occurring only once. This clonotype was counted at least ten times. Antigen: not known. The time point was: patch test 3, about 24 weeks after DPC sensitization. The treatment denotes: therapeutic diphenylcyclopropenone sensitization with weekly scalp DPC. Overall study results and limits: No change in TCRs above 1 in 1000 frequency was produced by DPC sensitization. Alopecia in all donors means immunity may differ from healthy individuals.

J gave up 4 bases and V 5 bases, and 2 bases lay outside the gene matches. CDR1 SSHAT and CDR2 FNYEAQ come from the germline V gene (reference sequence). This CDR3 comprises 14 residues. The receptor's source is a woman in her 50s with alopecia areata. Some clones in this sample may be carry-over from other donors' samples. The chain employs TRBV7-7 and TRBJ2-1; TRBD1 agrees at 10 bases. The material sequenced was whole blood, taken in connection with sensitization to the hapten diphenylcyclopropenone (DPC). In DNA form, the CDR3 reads TGTGCCAGCAGCCTGGGACAGGGGTACAATGAGCAGTTCTTC. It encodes CASSLGQGYNEQFF.